This T cell receptor (beta chain) comes out of a study of blood T cell repertoires in COVID-19. Study information: Acute-phase and convalescent COVID-19 samples originated in the United States, Italy and Spain. Nucleic acid was either cDNA or gDNA, and it came from T cells, B-cell-depleted T cells, or PBMCs.

Per the authors' pipeline: Scientists estimated how many nucleated cells there were by amplifying reference gene primers. Generated by immunoSEQ multiplex PCR, the TCRdb table keeps only in-frame clones and is missing some. V and J calls plus clone size are reproduced from that table; the DNA served to infer D and trimming. The sample records some 110,000 clones, 70% to 90% being singletons. The germline V gene has CDR1 MDHEN and CDR2 SYDVKM. The CDR3 runs 18 residues. V lost 5 bases to trimming and J lost 0 bases; unmatched junction nucleotides: 11. V is TRBV28 and J is TRBJ2-2; 8 bases fit TRBD1. The clonotype was recovered from a human donor in a cohort sampled during active COVID-19. What was sequenced was peripheral blood. In nucleotides, the CDR3 is TGTGCCAGCAGTCCCTACCTCGGACAGGGTGCGAACACCGGGGAGCTGTTTTTT. Amino acids: CASSPYLGQGANTGELFF.